This T cell receptor (beta chain) was found in a study of PD-1 blockade in classical Hodgkin lymphoma. Regarding the study as a whole: At baseline, newly diagnosed patients reportedly showed less TCR diversity than healthy donors. With respect to the repertoire differences, their causes, possibly disease activity or prior therapy, remain undefined. Whereas CD4+ TCR diversity had risen significantly by C4D1, CD8+ TCR diversity had not. Complete responders' diversity at baseline resembled that of newly diagnosed patients.

The sample's time point: cycle 4 day 1 (C4D1), after about 6 weeks of nivolumab. Every patient experienced relapse after autologous stem cell transplantation, and brentuximab vedotin exposure varied. The protocol was immunoSEQ multiplex PCR, while the TCRdb copy is restricted to in-frame clones and leaves out a portion. The sample holds 20,000 to 25,000 clones, 80% seen once. The CDR3 consists of 14 residues. Trimming removed 2 bases at V and 0 bases at J, with 6 bases between. Looked up from germline, CDR1 is SGHKS and CDR2 is YYEKEE (reference sequence). This clone was picked up a small number of times. As yet, its antigen is unknown.

The V gene is TRBV5-5, the J gene TRBJ2-1; D unclear. The sample was peripheral blood mononuclear cells (PBMCs), taken before the fourth cycle of nivolumab. This receptor was obtained from a human donor with classical Hodgkin lymphoma. The CDR3 protein is CASSLTDSYNEQFF. CDR3 DNA sequence: TGTGCCAGCAGCTTAACTGACTCCTACAATGAGCAGTTCTTC.